Included here is one TCR beta chain sequence, with context. In the authors' methods: How many nucleated cells were present was estimated from reference gene primer amplification. Sequenced by immunoSEQ multiplex PCR; TCRdb stores in-frame clones only, minus some. From that table come the V and J calls and clone size; the DNA was used to work out D and trimming. Of approximately 260,000 clones in the sample, approximately 80% were seen once. The data belong to a study of blood T cell repertoires in COVID-19. Study-level background: Acute and convalescent COVID-19 specimens originated in the United States, Italy and Spain.

The germline gives CDR1 MNHNY, CDR2 SVGAGI (reference sequence). V lost 2 bases to trimming and J lost 7 bases, with 12 bases between them. The CDR3 consists of 14 residues. The V gene is TRBV6-6, the J gene TRBJ1-5, with D tentatively TRBD1 (6 bases). Input material: peripheral blood. This receptor was identified in a human donor in a cohort sampled during active COVID-19. The CDR3 protein is CASSYGGGGQPQHF. The CDR3 bases are TGTGCCAGCAGTTACGGGGGAGGGGGACAGCCCCAGCATTTT.